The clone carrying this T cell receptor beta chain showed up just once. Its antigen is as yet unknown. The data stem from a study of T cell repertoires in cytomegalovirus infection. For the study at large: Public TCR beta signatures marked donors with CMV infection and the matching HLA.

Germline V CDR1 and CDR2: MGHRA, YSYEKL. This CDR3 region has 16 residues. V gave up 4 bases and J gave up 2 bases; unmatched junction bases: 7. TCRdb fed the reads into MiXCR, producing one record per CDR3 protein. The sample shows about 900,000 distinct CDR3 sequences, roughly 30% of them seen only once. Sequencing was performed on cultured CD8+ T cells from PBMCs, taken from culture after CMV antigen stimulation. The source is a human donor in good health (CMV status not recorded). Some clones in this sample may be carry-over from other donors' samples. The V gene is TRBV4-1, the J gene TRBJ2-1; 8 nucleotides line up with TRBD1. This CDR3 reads CASSLAPGQAYNEQFF. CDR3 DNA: TGCGCCAGCAGCCTCGCGCCGGGACAGGCCTACAATGAGCAGTTCTTC.